The present T cell receptor (beta chain) was sequenced within a study of technical replicates of blood from a handful of donors. TCRdb keeps only in-frame clones here, not all; method: immunoSEQ multiplex PCR. Of about 74,000 clones in the sample, more than 85% are singletons; the top ten hold 0.25% to 0.3%. Germline-derived CDR1 and CDR2 are SGHDT and YYEEEE. Trimming cost V 1 base and J 5 bases; bases outside gene matches: 5. This CDR3 is built from 15 residues. Source material: T cells isolated from PBMCs. This TCR was recovered from a human donor in good health. V and J are TRBV5-6 and TRBJ2-5, with 10 bases matching TRBD1. The CDR3 DNA sequence: TGTGCCAGCAGCTTGTTGACAGGGGGCGATGAGACCCAGTACTTC. Its protein is CASSLLTGGDETQYF.